A selection of T cell receptor beta chains follows, all from one sample in a study of a mutant IDH1 vaccine in newly diagnosed glioma. For these TCRs, the target antigens are not known. The table came from immunoSEQ multiplex PCR; TCRdb's copy has only in-frame clones and leaves some out. The table includes more than 60,000 clones, roughly 74% detected once. The sequencing used PBMCs, collected from a glioma patient whose treatment included an IDH1 peptide vaccine. The receptors originated from a man in his fifties or sixties with glioma. Both conserved end residues are trimmed from each CDR3. A D gene is named only where the DNA matches it firmly.

d_call v_call cdr3_length cdr3_aa
NA TRBV30 10 AWSGVGQPQH
NA TRBV2 13 ASSEGGGGYYEQY
NA TRBV15 12 ATSRDIGAYEQY
TRBD2 TRBV30 12 AWKSAGGSETQY
TRBD2 TRBV6-1 9 ASSGGFAQY
NA TRBV6-4 11 ASSDGWGSDYT
TRBD1 TRBV27 12 ASSPGTGIQPQH
NA TRBV11-2 12 ASSSALMNTEAF
NA TRBV4-3 11 ASSQGGASGQY
NA TRBV7-3 11 ASSPLIGTEAF